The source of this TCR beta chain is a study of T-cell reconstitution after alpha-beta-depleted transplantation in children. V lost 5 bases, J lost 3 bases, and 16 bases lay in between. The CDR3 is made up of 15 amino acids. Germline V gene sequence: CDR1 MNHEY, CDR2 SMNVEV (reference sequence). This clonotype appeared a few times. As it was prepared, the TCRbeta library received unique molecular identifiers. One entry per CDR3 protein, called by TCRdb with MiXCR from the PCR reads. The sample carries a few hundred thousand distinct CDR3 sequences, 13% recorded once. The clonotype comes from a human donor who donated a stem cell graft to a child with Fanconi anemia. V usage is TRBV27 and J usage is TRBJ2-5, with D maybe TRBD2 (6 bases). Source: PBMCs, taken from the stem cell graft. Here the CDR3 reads CASSPRRDSEETQYF. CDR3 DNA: TGTGCCAGCAGTCCAAGACGGGACTCCGAAGAGACCCAGTACTTC.